A selection of T cell receptor beta chains follows, all from one sample in a study of CD8+CD57+ T cells in acquired aplastic anemia. TCRdb used MiXCR to reprocess the reads, holding one entry per CDR3 protein. Of about 150,000 distinct CDR3 sequences in the sample, 40% to 55% were seen once. Sequencing was done on a sample of sorted CD4+, CD8+, or CD8+CD57+ T cells (not recorded which) from PBMCs. These TCRs come from a human donor with aplastic anemia. Both conserved end residues are part of each CDR3. The D gene is left open where the match is weak. Where a row states a size, it is once, few, many or the class of an expanded clone; other rows omit it.

d_gene,v_gene,j_gene,abundance,CDR3nt,CDR3aa
.,TRBV12-3/TRBV12-4,TRBJ1-2,many,TGTGCCAGCAGTTTGATATCCGGGAACTATGGCTACACCTTC,CASSLISGNYGYTF
.,TRBV19,TRBJ1-1,.,TGTGCCAGTAGTATGACGGGGGAAGGGGCTGAAGCTTTCTTT,CASSMTGEGAEAFF
TRBD1,TRBV7-9,TRBJ2-3,few,TGTGCCACCCAACCTGGGACAGGGGAAGATACGCAGTATTTT,CATQPGTGEDTQYF
.,TRBV12-3/TRBV12-4,TRBJ2-2,.,TGTGCCAGCTCTAAACTCGGGGACACCGGGGAGCTGTTTTTT,CASSKLGDTGELFF
.,TRBV6-1,TRBJ2-7,many,TGTGCCAGCAGCTCCCTCACTACCTACGAGCAGTACTTC,CASSSLTTYEQYF
.,TRBV20-1,TRBJ2-7,.,TGCAGTGCTATGCGGCTCAGCTCCTACGAGCAGTACTTC,CSAMRLSSYEQYF
.,TRBV7-6,TRBJ2-3,many,TGTGCCAGCAGCTTAGCCCCCACAGATACGCAGTATTTT,CASSLAPTDTQYF
.,TRBV20-1,TRBJ2-1,many,TGCAGTGCTAGTCCTAGGTCGGGAAGTCGCTCCTACAATGAGCAGTTCTTC,CSASPRSGSRSYNEQFF
.,TRBV25-1,TRBJ1-2,few,TGTGCCAGCAGAGACAGGAATGGACTATCTAACTATGGCTACACCTTC,CASRDRNGLSNYGYTF
.,TRBV2,TRBJ1-2,.,TGTGCCATCACTGGACAGCCTCTCTCCTATGGCTACACCTTC,CAITGQPLSYGYTF
.,TRBV9,TRBJ1-3,many,TGTGCCAGCAGCGTCTTGCCGCGTGGAAACACCATATATTTT,CASSVLPRGNTIYF
.,TRBV9,TRBJ1-3,.,TGTGCCAGCGGAGCCACTGGAAACACCATATATTTT,CASGATGNTIYF
TRBD2,TRBV2,TRBJ2-7,.,TGTGCCAGCCGGGGGACTAGCGGGGGCGTGAACGAGCAGTACTTC,CASRGTSGGVNEQYF
.,TRBV7-3,TRBJ2-3,few,TGTGCCAGCAGCTTAACTAGCGGAGATACGCAGTATTTT,CASSLTSGDTQYF
TRBD2,TRBV7-8,TRBJ2-5,.,TGTGCCAGCAGCGAAGCGGGGGGGCCCGGAGAGACCCAGTACTTC,CASSEAGGPGETQYF
TRBD1,TRBV15,TRBJ1-2,.,TGTGCCACCAGCAACGGACAGGGGGCTGGCTATGGCTACACCTTC,CATSNGQGAGYGYTF
TRBD1,TRBV2,TRBJ1-2,.,TGTGCCAGCAAGATGGACAGGGTGGACTATGGCTACACCTTC,CASKMDRVDYGYTF
.,TRBV6-5,TRBJ1-2,.,TGTGCCAGCAGTTACTCGATCCAGGGTACCTATGGCTACACCTTC,CASSYSIQGTYGYTF
.,TRBV6-2/TRBV6-3,TRBJ1-1,few,TGTGCCAGCAGTTCCGGGCCCTGGGCAGCTTTCTTT,CASSSGPWAAFF
.,TRBV19,TRBJ1-1,.,TGTGCCAGTATACAGGGAGGAGGGAGCACTGAAGCTTTCTTT,CASIQGGGSTEAFF
.,TRBV6-5,TRBJ1-3,.,TGTGCCAGCAGTTACTCACAACAGGTCCCTGGAAACACCATATATTTT,CASSYSQQVPGNTIYF
TRBD1,TRBV6-6,TRBJ1-2,many,TGTGCCAGCAGTTGGGAGGGGGCTGGCTACACCTTC,CASSWEGAGYTF
TRBD2,TRBV10-3,TRBJ2-1,few,TGTGCCATCCAACTTGGCGGGGGGGGGTACAATGAGCAGTTCTTC,CAIQLGGGGYNEQFF
.,TRBV25-1,TRBJ1-3,few,TGTGCCAGCAGTGAACAGGCAGGGGCACGCAGAAACACCATATATTTT,CASSEQAGARRNTIYF
TRBD2,TRBV10-3,TRBJ2-3,.,TGTGCCATCAGTGACCTGACTAGCGGAGATACGCAGTATTTT,CAISDLTSGDTQYF
TRBD2,TRBV15,TRBJ2-1,.,TGTGCCACCAGCGTTGGCGGGGGGCGGCCCAACAATGAGCAGTTCTTC,CATSVGGGRPNNEQFF
.,TRBV24-1,TRBJ2-1,.,TGTGCCACCAGTGATTTCTTGTCCGATGAGCAGTTCTTC,CATSDFLSDEQFF
TRBD1,TRBV11-2,TRBJ1-4,once,TGTGCCAGCAGCGGGTACAGGGGGGCTAATGAAAAACTGTTTTTT,CASSGYRGANEKLFF
.,TRBV7-2,TRBJ2-5,.,TGTGCCAGCAGCCCTATAGCGGTAATAGGGGAGACCCAGTACTTC,CASSPIAVIGETQYF
TRBD1,TRBV12-3/TRBV12-4,TRBJ1-4,.,TGTGCCAGCAGTTTAGGATCAGGGGGAAGGAATGAAAAACTGTTTTTT,CASSLGSGGRNEKLFF
TRBD2,TRBV12-3/TRBV12-4,TRBJ2-1,.,TGTGCCAGCAGTTCAGCCGGGAGCGGGGCCTACGAGCAGTTCTTC,CASSSAGSGAYEQFF
.,TRBV7-8,TRBJ1-2,.,TGTGCCAGCAGCTTAGCGCTAGGGAGCTATGGCTACACCTTC,CASSLALGSYGYTF
TRBD1,TRBV7-9,TRBJ2-7,.,TGTGCCAGCAGCTTGACAGGGGCCTACGAGCAGTACTTC,CASSLTGAYEQYF
TRBD1,TRBV7-9,TRBJ1-5,many,TGTGCCAGCAGCTTAGTGCGGGGACAGGGGAGGAATCAGCCCCAGCATTTT,CASSLVRGQGRNQPQHF
TRBD2,TRBV7-8,TRBJ2-3,.,TGTGCCAGCAGCTTAGAACTAGCGGGAGATACGCAGTATTTT,CASSLELAGDTQYF
.,TRBV7-2,TRBJ2-1,.,TGTGCCAGCAGCCCTCAACGGGGTGAGCAGTTCTTC,CASSPQRGEQFF
.,TRBV2,TRBJ2-5,.,TGTGCCAGCAGTGGGATGTCGCGAGAGACCCAGTACTTC,CASSGMSRETQYF
.,TRBV10-3,TRBJ1-5,.,TGTGCCATCAGTCAACAGGGAAATCAGCCCCAGCATTTT,CAISQQGNQPQHF
TRBD1,TRBV7-3,TRBJ2-2,.,TGTGCCAGCAGCCCCGGGCAGGGGGCGGCGAACACCGGGGAGCTGTTTTTT,CASSPGQGAANTGELFF
.,TRBV5-4,TRBJ1-3,many,TGTGCCAGCAGCGTTCAGGGTACTGGAAACACCATATATTTT,CASSVQGTGNTIYF
TRBD1,TRBV19,TRBJ1-5,many,TGTGCCAGTAGTATTGGGACAGGGGTCAATCAGCCCCAGCATTTT,CASSIGTGVNQPQHF
TRBD1,TRBV3-1,TRBJ1-6,many,TGTGCCAGCAGCCGAAGGGGGCGAACGGGATCACCCCTCCACTTT,CASSRRGRTGSPLHF
.,TRBV10-3,TRBJ2-5,many,TGTGCCATCAGTGCTACAGGGGAGACCCAGTACTTC,CAISATGETQYF
.,TRBV15,TRBJ2-5,.,TGTGCCACCAGCAGTGCTTATCAAGAGACCCAGTACTTC,CATSSAYQETQYF
TRBD1,TRBV10-3,TRBJ2-1,.,TGTGCCATCAGCCGGACAGGGGATGAGCAGTTCTTC,CAISRTGDEQFF
.,TRBV6-1,TRBJ2-5,many,TGTGCCAGCAGTGAAATGTGGTCAGAAGAGACCCAGTACTTC,CASSEMWSEETQYF
TRBD1,TRBV7-2,TRBJ2-1,many,TGTGCCAGCAGCCCAGGACAGGGCCCCAATGAGCAGTTCTTC,CASSPGQGPNEQFF
.,TRBV29-1,TRBJ1-1,many,TGCAGCGTTGATATATCGCGGAACACTGAAGCTTTCTTT,CSVDISRNTEAFF
TRBD2,TRBV25-1,TRBJ2-5,many,TGTGCCAGCTCTAGCGGGGCGACTCGGGAGACCCAGTACTTC,CASSSGATRETQYF
TRBD1,TRBV19,TRBJ2-5,many,TGTGCCAGTAGAGACAGGGCCCGAGAGACCCAGTACTTC,CASRDRARETQYF
TRBD1,TRBV20-1,TRBJ2-5,.,TGCAGTGCCAGCAGTTTGACAGGGGTGGAGACCCAGTACTTC,CSASSLTGVETQYF
.,TRBV5-4,TRBJ1-2,many,TGTGCCAGCAGCTTGATCAGGGATGGCTACACCTTC,CASSLIRDGYTF
.,TRBV25-1,TRBJ2-7,.,TGTGCCAGCAGTTTGCACGGCAGCTCCTACGAGCAGTACTTC,CASSLHGSSYEQYF
.,TRBV10-1,TRBJ2-7,.,TGCGCGAGGAAGACAGACACCGAGCAGTACTTC,CARKTDTEQYF
.,TRBV27,TRBJ1-2,.,TGTGCCAGCAGTTTGAGTGCCGGGGGCCTCCCCGGAGGCTACACCTTC,CASSLSAGGLPGGYTF